The entry that follows covers one T cell receptor (beta chain) sequence. The antigen remains unidentified. Germline V gene sequence: CDR1 DFQATT, CDR2 SNEGSKA (reference sequence). The CDR3 covers 13 residues. This sample stems from a study of CD8 T cells in ankylosing spondylitis. Study-level points and caveats: The authors reported significant enrichment of disease-linked clones in matched ankylosing spondylitis synovial fluid. One TCR beta motif, made up of about 8 highly homologous variants, appeared characteristic of ankylosing spondylitis blood.

TCRdb re-derived calls from the 5' RACE reads in MiXCR, one entry per CDR3 protein. The data contain under 130,000 distinct CDR3 sequences, more than 20% of them singletons. The sequence was collected from a male donor with ankylosing spondylitis. The V and J genes are TRBV20-1 and TRBJ2-3; TRBD2 matches at 9 bases. The sample was synovial fluid, either unsorted or a sorted T cell fraction (not recorded which). This CDR3 reads CRQGSGRTDTQYF. The CDR3 DNA follows: TGCAGGCAGGGGAGCGGGAGGACAGATACGCAGTATTTT.